These 11 T cell receptor beta chains were all obtained from the same sample, sequenced in a study of blood T cell repertoires in COVID-19. TCRdb keeps only in-frame clones here, not all; method: immunoSEQ multiplex PCR. The sample consists of 65,000 to 80,000 clones, about 87% of them appearing once. Sequenced input: peripheral blood. Receptor source: a man between 50 and 59 years old with active COVID-19.

This chain connects TRBV7-9 to TRBJ2-5, with 14 bases fitting TRBD2. J was trimmed by 4 bases and V by 5 bases; bases with no gene match: 6. This CDR3 spans 16 amino acids. The germline V gene has CDR1 SEHNR and CDR2 FQNEAQ (reference sequence). The CDR3 DNA reads TGTGCCAGCAGCCCGGGACTAGCGGGAGTAGGAGAGACCCAGTACTTC. The encoded protein is CASSPGLAGVGETQYF.

The V call is TRBV5-6, the J call TRBJ1-6, with D perhaps matching TRBD1 (6 bases). The CDR3 length is 16 residues. Germline V lookup: CDR1 SGHDT, CDR2 YYEEEE. The V end was cut by 4 bases, the J end by 7 bases, with 18 bases between. CDR3 region: CASSPQGSDWNSPLHF. CDR3 coding DNA: TGTGCCAGCAGCCCCCAGGGGAGCGACTGGAATTCACCCCTCCACTTT.

This clone was seen once. The CDR3 protein is CASSPGTSGYEQYF. The CDR3 region has the DNA TGTGCCAGTAGCCCAGGGACTAGCGGATACGAGCAGTACTTC. The chain recombines TRBV19 with TRBJ2-7; 11 nucleotides agree with TRBD2. CDR1 is LNHDA, CDR2 SQIVND, per germline (reference sequence). Trimming removed 6 bases from V and 4 bases from J; junction bases left unmatched: 5. This CDR3 is built from 14 residues.

This clone was recorded only once. The chain has TRBV19 and TRBJ1-5; a weak D match, TRBD1 (5 bases). This CDR3 has 16 amino acids. The V gene's germline CDR1 is LNHDA and CDR2 SQIVND (reference sequence). Trimming took 4 bases from V and 7 from J, leaving 20 bases between them. DNA of the CDR3: TGTGCCAGTAGTAGGGGGGGGACTCCAGTTGGGCAGCCCCAGCATTTT. Protein: CASSRGGTPVGQPQHF.

The J gene is TRBJ1-2, the V gene TRBV24-1; TRBD1 aligns across 9 bases. With V trimmed by 7 bases and J by 6 bases, 11 bases remained unmatched. CDR1 is KGHDR and CDR2 is SFDVKD in the germline V gene. CDR3 length: 15 residues. Written as DNA, the CDR3 is TGTGCCACCAGCTCCTCCGGGACAGGGCTCCATGGCTACACCTTC. It codes for CATSSSGTGLHGYTF.

The J gene is TRBJ2-7, the V gene TRBV11-1, with D uncertain. Germline lookup yields CDR1 SGHAT and CDR2 FQDESV (reference sequence). This CDR3 is 13 amino acids long. Trimming cost V 5 bases and J 4 bases, with 12 bases left between them. Here the CDR3 DNA reads TGTGCCAGCAGCCCCCGGTTTCATTACGAGCAGTACTTC. Its translation: CASSPRFHYEQYF.

This chain connects TRBV28 to TRBJ1-2, with TRBD1 matching 7 bases. The V gene end was trimmed by 4 bases and the J gene end by 4 bases; junction bases not matched to a gene: 6. This CDR3 is 14 amino acids long. The V gene's germline CDR1 is MDHEN and CDR2 SYDVKM. CDR3 sequence reads: CASSSPGQSYGYTF. The DNA for the CDR3 is TGTGCCAGCAGTTCGCCGGGACAGAGCTATGGCTACACCTTC.

The chain carries TRBV5-1 and TRBJ2-6; 7 nucleotides align to TRBD2. Trimming took 0 bases from V and 0 from J; bases not matched to a gene: 6. Germline assignment: CDR1 SGHRS and CDR2 YFSETQ. The CDR3 length is 18 residues. The chain's CDR3 is CASSLVSGRGSGANVLTF. The CDR3 coding sequence is TGCGCCAGCAGCTTGGTTTCAGGGAGGGGCTCTGGGGCCAACGTCCTGACTTTC. Variable domain in full (rest from reference TRBV5-1 and TRBJ2-6): KAGVTQTPRYLIKTRGQQVTLSCSPISGHRSVSWYQQTPGQGLQFLFEYFSETQRNKGNFPGRFSGRQFSNSRSEMNVSTLELGDSALYLCASSLVSGRGSGANVLTFGAGSRLTVL.

V usage is TRBV6-2 or TRBV6-3 and J usage is TRBJ1-6; maybe TRBD1 (5 bases). Germline V gives CDR1 MNHEY, CDR2 SVGEGT. The CDR3 totals 14 residues. V was shortened by 2 bases and J by 9 bases, with 11 bases between the two germline ends. CDR3 in amino acids: CASSYGAWGSPLHF. The CDR3, as DNA: TGTGCCAGCAGTTACGGGGCGTGGGGTTCACCCCTCCACTTT.

CDR3 coding DNA: TGTGCCAGCAGCAGACCGGGACTAGCGGGAGCTGAGCAGTTCTTC. Translated: CASSRPGLAGAEQFF. The genes are TRBV3-1 (or the pseudogene TRBV3-2) and TRBJ2-1; the match to TRBD2 covers 14 bases. Per germline, CDR1 LGHDT and CDR2 YNNKEL (reference sequence). The V gene end was trimmed by 5 bases and the J gene end by 9 bases; junction bases not matched to a gene: 6. The CDR3 length is 15 residues.

This sequence joins TRBV10-3 and TRBJ2-1, with 8 nucleotides matching TRBD1. J was trimmed by 1 base and V by 2 bases; bases with no gene match: 13. The CDR3 totals 19 residues. Germline assignment: CDR1 ENHRY and CDR2 SYGVKD. The CDR3 sequence is CAISEDRETGAWSYNEQFF. For the CDR3, the DNA is TGTGCCATCAGTGAGGATCGGGAGACAGGGGCATGGTCCTACAATGAGCAGTTCTTC.